This TCR beta chain was obtained from a study of beta chain features in type 1 diabetes. Study details: The number of sorted cells examined across all samples was under 130,000,000. General observations from the study: The naive, central memory and Treg TCRB repertoires looked more alike in patients than they did in healthy donors.

The CDR3 is 15 amino acids. V dropped 4 bases and J dropped 0; count of bases not matched to a gene: 6. CDR1 is SGHRS, CDR2 YFSETQ, per germline. Details on this clone: Its cognate antigen is unknown.

The whole isolated RNA underwent reverse transcription, so sequencing captured expressed TCRB transcripts. Assay: immunoSEQ multiplex PCR; the TCRdb copy retains only in-frame clones and omits some. This sample yields under 950,000 clones, of which roughly 17% are seen a single time; about 0.02% belongs to the top ten. Sorting produced populations that all topped 95% purity. Input material: naive CD4+ T cells from blood. V and J are TRBV5-1 and TRBJ1-1; 7 bases map to TRBD1. The receptor's source is a woman aged 18-35 years in good health. The CDR3: CASSPTTGVNTEAFF. The CDR3, as DNA: TGCGCCAGCAGCCCAACCACAGGGGTGAACACTGAAGCTTTCTTT.